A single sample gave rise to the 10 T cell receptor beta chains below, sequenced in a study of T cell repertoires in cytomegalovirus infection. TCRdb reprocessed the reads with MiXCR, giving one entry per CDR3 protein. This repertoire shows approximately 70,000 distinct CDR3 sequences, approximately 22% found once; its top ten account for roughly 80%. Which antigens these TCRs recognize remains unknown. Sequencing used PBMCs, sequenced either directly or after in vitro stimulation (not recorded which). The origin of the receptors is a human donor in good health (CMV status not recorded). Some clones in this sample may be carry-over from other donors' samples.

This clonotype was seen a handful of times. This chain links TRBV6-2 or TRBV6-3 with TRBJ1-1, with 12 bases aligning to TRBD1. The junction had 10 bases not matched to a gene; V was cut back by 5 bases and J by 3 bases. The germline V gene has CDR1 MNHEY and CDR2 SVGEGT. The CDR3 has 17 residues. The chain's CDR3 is CASSDGTGGKRYTEAFF. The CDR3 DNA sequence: TGTGCCAGCAGTGACGGGACAGGGGGCAAGAGGTACACTGAAGCTTTCTTT.

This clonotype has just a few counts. The CDR3 reads CASSFSGNGEQYV. For the CDR3, the DNA is TGTGCCAGCAGCTTTTCCGGGAACGGCGAGCAGTACGTC. The chain couples TRBV7-6 to TRBJ2-7, with a tentative D call TRBD2 (5 bases). The CDR3 length is 13 residues. V gave up 3 bases and J gave up 6 bases, with 12 bases separating them. CDR1 and CDR2 (germline): SGHVS, FNYEAQ.

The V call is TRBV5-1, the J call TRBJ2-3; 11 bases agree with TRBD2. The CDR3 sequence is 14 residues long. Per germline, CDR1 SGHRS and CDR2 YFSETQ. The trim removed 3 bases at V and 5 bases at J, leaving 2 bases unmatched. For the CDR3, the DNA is TGCGCCAGCAGCTGGGGACTAGCGGAAGATACGCAGTATTTT. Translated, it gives CASSWGLAEDTQYF. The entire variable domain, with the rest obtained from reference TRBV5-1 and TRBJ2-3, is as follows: KAGVTQTPRYLIKTRGQQVTLSCSPISGHRSVSWYQQTPGQGLQFLFEYFSETQRNKGNFPGRFSGRQFSNSRSEMNVSTLELGDSALYLCASSWGLAEDTQYFGPGTRLTVL.

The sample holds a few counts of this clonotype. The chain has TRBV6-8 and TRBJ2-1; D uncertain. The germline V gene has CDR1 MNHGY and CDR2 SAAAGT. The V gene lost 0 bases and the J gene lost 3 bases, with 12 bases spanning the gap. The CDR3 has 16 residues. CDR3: CASSYSSQRYYNEQFF. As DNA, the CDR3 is TGTGCCAGCAGTTACTCGAGTCAGAGATACTACAATGAGCAGTTCTTC.

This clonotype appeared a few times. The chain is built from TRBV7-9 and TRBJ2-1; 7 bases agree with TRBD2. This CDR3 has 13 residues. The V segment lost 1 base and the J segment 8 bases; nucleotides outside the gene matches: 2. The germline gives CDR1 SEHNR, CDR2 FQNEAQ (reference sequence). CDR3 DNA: TGTGCCAGCAGCTTAGTGGGGAGGGATGAGCAGTTCTTC. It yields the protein CASSLVGRDEQFF.

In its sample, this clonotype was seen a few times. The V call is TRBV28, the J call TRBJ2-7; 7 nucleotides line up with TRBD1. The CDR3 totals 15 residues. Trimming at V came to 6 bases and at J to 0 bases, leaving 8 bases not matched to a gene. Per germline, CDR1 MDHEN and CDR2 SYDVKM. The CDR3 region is CASSSGGANSYEQYV. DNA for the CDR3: TGTGCCAGCAGCTCAGGGGGAGCAAACTCCTACGAGCAGTACGTC.

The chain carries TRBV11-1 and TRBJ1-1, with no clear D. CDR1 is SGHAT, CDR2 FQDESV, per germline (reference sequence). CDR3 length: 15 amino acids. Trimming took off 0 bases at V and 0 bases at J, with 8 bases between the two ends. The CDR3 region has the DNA TGTGCCAGCAGCTTAGCGATGGGATTGAACACTGAAGCTTTCTTT. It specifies CASSLAMGLNTEAFF. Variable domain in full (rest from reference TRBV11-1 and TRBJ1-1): EAEVAQSPRYKITEKSQAVAFWCDPISGHATLYWYRQILGQGPELLVQFQDESVVDDSQLPKDRFSAERLKGVDSTLKIQPAELGDSAMYLCASSLAMGLNTEAFFGQGTRLTVV.

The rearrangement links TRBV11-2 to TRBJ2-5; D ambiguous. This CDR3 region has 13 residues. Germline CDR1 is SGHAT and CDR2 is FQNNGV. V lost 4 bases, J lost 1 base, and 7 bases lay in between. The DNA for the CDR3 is TGTGCCAGCAGCTACAGCCCCCAAGAGACCCAGTACTTC. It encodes CASSYSPQETQYF.

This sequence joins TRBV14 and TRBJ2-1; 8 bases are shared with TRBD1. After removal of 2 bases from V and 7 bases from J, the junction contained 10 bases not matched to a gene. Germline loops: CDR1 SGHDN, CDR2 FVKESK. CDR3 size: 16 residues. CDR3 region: CASSQTSGGAGNEQFF. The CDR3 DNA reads TGTGCCAGCAGCCAAACCTCAGGGGGCGCCGGGAATGAGCAGTTCTTC.

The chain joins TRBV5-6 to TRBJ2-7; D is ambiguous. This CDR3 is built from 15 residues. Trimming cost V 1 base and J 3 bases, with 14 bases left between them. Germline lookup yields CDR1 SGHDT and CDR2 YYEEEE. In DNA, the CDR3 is TGTGCCAGCAGCTTGTGGCCCGCTTCGGACTACGAGCAGTACTTC. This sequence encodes CASSLWPASDYEQYF.